Ten or more counts support the clone carrying this TCR beta chain. Attachment of unique molecular identifiers was made to individual cDNA molecules. One entry per CDR3 protein results from TCRdb running MiXCR on the 5' RACE reads. The sample records over 85,000 distinct CDR3 sequences, roughly 13% being singletons. This specimen belongs to a study of early T cells in non-severe SARS-CoV-2 infection. Trimming left V 5 bases short and J 4 bases short, with 15 bases between. From germline, CDR1 is SNHLY and CDR2 FYNNEI. This CDR3 has 15 residues. The clonotype was recovered from an adult who was a healthcare worker with PCR-confirmed SARS-CoV-2 infection or an uninfected control (not recorded which). This chain connects TRBV2 to TRBJ2-1, with D perhaps TRBD2 (6 bases). The sequencing sample was made of whole blood. The CDR3 sequence: CASSNRDWTYNEQFF. Here the CDR3 DNA reads TGTGCCAGCAGTAACCGGGACTGGACTTACAATGAGCAGTTCTTC.